The sequence of this T cell receptor beta chain was determined in a study of shared clonotypes between healthy human individuals. Trimming took 4 bases from V and 6 from J, leaving 6 bases between them. CDR1 and CDR2 from the germline V gene are MNHEY and SMNVEV (reference sequence). This CDR3 contains 12 residues. Naive CD8 isolation took CD45RO-negative cells positively selected for CCR7 and excluded terminally differentiated effector memory CD45RA+ cells. Sequenced by immunoSEQ multiplex PCR; TCRdb stores in-frame clones only, minus some. The sample has millions of clones; about 93% are singletons. In regard to this clone: Its matching antigen is unknown.

Overall study findings and caveats: Large sequencing depth failed to make sorted-subset sequencing complete, rarefaction showed. Naive subsets, compared against memory subsets, generally had larger estimated richness values.

The sequenced sample was naive CD8+ T cells from PBMCs. The TCR comes from a young man in good health. Some clones in this sample may be carry-over from other donors' samples. The chain is built from TRBV27 and TRBJ2-2, with a tentative D call TRBD2 (6 bases). Written as DNA, the CDR3 is TGTGCCAGCAGTTGGGGGGCCGGGGAGCTGTTTTTT. Its translation: CASSWGAGELFF.